The entry that follows covers one T cell receptor beta chain sequence. Its antigen has not been determined. The DNA ends 3 residues before the CDR3 does, and the rest of the CDR3 is filled in from the germline J gene. Every participant had a single incident cervical HPV16 infection, and prevalent HPV16 infections were excluded. Cervical HPV DNA was detected with MY09/MY11 PCR, and genotyping was done with dot-blot hybridization. Around 15 mL of heparinized blood was centrifuged, after which the buffy coat was aliquoted, frozen at -30 degrees C, and then stored at -80 degrees C. Genomic DNA was extracted from buffy coat specimens using QIAGEN kits. The data were obtained in a study of T cells in women clearing cervical HPV infection (dated by TCRdb to about 2018). Concerning the study at large: The cases were roughly 25 women with histologically confirmed HPV16-related CIN3 or worse, and 2 of these cases were invasive cancers. Five blinded duplicates per group were added as quality controls, giving about 60 samples: about 50 participants and 10 replicates. For cases, a median interval of about 140 days, with an interquartile range of about 85 to 200 days, was observed between lesion detection and blood sampling. Cases were matched to controls by age within five years and by the year the sample was collected. Nested within Costa Rica's Guanacaste HPV Natural History Study, an exploratory proof-of-principle case-control study compared TCR repertoires across cervical HPV16 outcomes. The roughly 25 controls were women who cleared a single incident HPV16 infection within 12 months without developing precancer or cancer. Median age was approximately 36 years in cases versus around 37 in controls, and baseline characteristics did not differ significantly. Blood from cases was collected at the visit where the lesion was first found, while blood from controls was collected once the infection could no longer be detected. The parent cohort enrolled roughly 9,400 women aged 18 or older in Guanacaste, Costa Rica, in about 1993 to 1995 and followed the women for seven years. Since only a few of the women had HLA typing available, the possibility that HLA type was acting as a confounder could not be ruled out.

TCR beta CDR3 regions were amplified by multiplex PCR from an average of about 1,100 ng genomic DNA per sample using the immunoSEQ assay. The assay corrected primer bias using a complete synthetic TCR repertoire to establish an amplification baseline. The amplicons were sequenced using the Illumina platform. As for how the authors treated the data: Sequences were error-corrected by clustering with frequency ratios and a modified nearest-neighbor algorithm, then analyzed in the immunoSEQ Analyzer with IMGT gene definitions. At each rarefaction depth, TCR richness and evenness were averaged across 20 rarefaction repeats, and samples with fewer sequences than that depth were excluded. V, D and J gene relative abundances were compared between groups with Wilcoxon rank sum tests, applying FDR correction. Blinded duplicates gave an intraclass correlation of about 96% for TCR richness and an average of about 76% across 66 gene segments. Entries here come from immuneACCESS through TCRdb and include only in-frame sequences with V and J called. Some clones fail to appear in such tables; in the studies checked, an unresolved V gene covers under half of the shortfall, and the cause of the remainder is unknown. V and J calls plus clone size are reproduced from that table; the DNA served to infer D and trimming. The table for this sample lists approximately 40,000 clones. The ten largest account for about 8% of the sample.

The germline V gene yields ENHRY for CDR1 and SYGVKD for CDR2. The CDR3, from cysteine to phenylalanine, totals 15 residues. The CDR3 was read in part: 36 bases, with the frame set at base 1. Unmatched junction bases come to 6, with V trimmed by 5 bases and J by 5 bases. What the work shows at the level of the full study, not this receptor alone: T-cell numbers per sample were unknown, so richness differences could reflect varying T-cell content rather than repertoire biology. By combining richness with V gene abundances, random forest classifiers separated cases from controls with an estimated AUC of about 0.83. The cross-sectional design could not show whether the associations came before the infection or were a result of it, and neither effector/memory subsets nor HPV-specific T cells were isolated. TRBV6-7 relative abundance was lower in cases than in controls (about 0.099% versus 0.16%; Bonferroni P = 0.0008). Across sequencing depths, CIN3+ cases showed significantly higher TCR repertoire richness than controls, but evenness did not differ between the groups.

The specimen was blood buffy coat. Here the chain combines TRBV10-3 and TRBJ2-1; TRBD1 lines up with 10 middle nucleotides. This TCR was sampled from a woman aged 18-70 years with a cervical HPV16 infection that either progressed to CIN3+ or cleared (not recorded which). Partial CDR3 DNA: TGTGCCATCAGTTCTACCGGGACAGGGGACAATGAG. Its translation is CAISSTGTGDNE. The whole CDR3 protein is CAISSTGTGDNEQFF.